This T cell receptor beta chain emerged from a study of technical replicates of blood from a few donors. CDR1 is SGHTA and CDR2 is FQGNSA in the germline V gene. The CDR3 length is 14 residues. The ends were cut back, 5 bases at V and 1 base at J, with 11 bases in the middle. Assay used: immunoSEQ multiplex PCR; TCRdb lists only in-frame clones, some missing. The data show more than 65,000 clones, with 75% to 90% seen just once and roughly 4% held by the top ten. The sequenced sample was PBMCs. V is TRBV7-2 and J is TRBJ1-2; D gene unclear. The sequence was obtained from a human donor in good health. Some clones in this sample may be carry-over from other donors' samples. The CDR3 is CASSLRDLNYGYTF. The CDR3, as DNA: TGTGCCAGCAGCCTCCGGGATCTTAACTATGGCTACACCTTC.